The 18 T cell receptor beta chains below all came from one sample that was sequenced in a study of memory CD4+ T cells and cytomegalovirus serostatus. Single viable CD3+CD4+CD8-CD45RO+ cells were sorted as the memory CD4+ T cells. Using immunoSEQ multiplex PCR, the repertoire was profiled, and TCRdb retains in-frame clones only, with some absent. The sample includes roughly 76,000 clones, around 82% of them seen just once. Sequencing used memory CD4+ T cells from blood. The receptor source for this set is an adult in good health and CMV-seropositive.

This clone was observed a single time. V and J are TRBV5-4 and TRBJ2-1; D possibly corresponds to TRBD1 (6 bases). The CDR3 totals 15 residues. The V end was cut by 4 bases, the J end by 0 bases, with 11 bases between. Per the germline V gene, CDR1 is SGHNT and CDR2 is YYREEE (reference sequence). The CDR3, as DNA: TGTGCCAGCAGCATTGACAGGCGCTCCTACAATGAGCAGTTCTTC. Protein sequence: CASSIDRRSYNEQFF.

This clone was picked up a small number of times. The chain uses TRBV6-6 and TRBJ1-2, with 7 nucleotides matching TRBD1. Losses at the gene ends were 7 bases for V and 7 bases for J; bases not matched to a gene: 6. Germline V CDR1 and CDR2: MNHNY, SVGAGI (reference sequence). CDR3 length: 12 amino acids. The CDR3 DNA reads TGTGCCAGCACCCAAGACAGGGTTGGCTACACCTTC. Residues: CASTQDRVGYTF.

This clone was observed a few times. The CDR3 loop reads CAISGAKNQPQHF. The CDR3 bases are TGTGCCATCAGTGGGGCTAAGAATCAGCCCCAGCATTTT. This chain links TRBV10-3 with TRBJ1-5; D is undetermined. Germline V gene lookup returns CDR1 ENHRY and CDR2 SYGVKD. The V end lost 4 bases, the J end lost 4 bases, and 8 bases lay between the germline ends. This CDR3 has 13 amino acids.

This chain joins TRBV25-1 and TRBJ2-2; D is uncertain. Trimming cost V 7 bases and J 5 bases, with 14 bases left between them. The CDR3 runs to 14 residues. The germline gives CDR1 MGHDK, CDR2 SYGVNS. The CDR3 sequence is CASTQWSGTGELFF. The CDR3 nucleotides read TGTGCCAGCACCCAGTGGTCCGGTACCGGGGAGCTGTTTTTT.

The rearrangement uses TRBV10-3 and TRBJ1-1, with D possibly matching TRBD1 (6 bases). The CDR3 runs to 15 residues. The V and J ends lost 6 bases and 0 bases respectively, with 14 bases between them. In germline, CDR1 is ENHRY, CDR2 SYGVKD. In DNA, the CDR3 is TGTGCCATCAGCAGGGGCCAACCCGTGAACACTGAAGCTTTCTTT. Residues: CAISRGQPVNTEAFF.

V is TRBV7-6 and J is TRBJ2-5; D remains unclear. Trimming cost V 2 bases and J 2 bases, with 18 bases left between them. The germline gives CDR1 SGHVS, CDR2 FNYEAQ. The CDR3 spans 17 residues. The CDR3 DNA reads as TGTGCCAGCAGCTTACTCTCGAGTCTGAAGCTGCAAGAGACCCAGTACTTC. It encodes CASSLLSSLKLQETQYF.

V and J are TRBV19 and TRBJ1-1, with D maybe TRBD1 (5 bases). Trimming pared 5 bases from V and 1 base from J, leaving 17 bases between. CDR3 size: 16 residues. Germline V lookup: CDR1 LNHDA, CDR2 SQIVND (reference sequence). The CDR3 loop is CASSPQVVTANTEAFF. The CDR3 region has the DNA TGTGCCAGTAGTCCCCAGGTTGTGACAGCGAACACTGAAGCTTTCTTT.

The chain is built from TRBV4-3 and TRBJ2-3; TRBD1 aligns across 7 bases. After removal of 0 bases from V and 6 bases from J, the junction contained 9 bases not matched to a gene. This CDR3 spans 16 amino acids. Germline V gene sequence: CDR1 LGHNA, CDR2 YSLEER. The CDR3, as DNA: TGCGCCAGCAGCCAAGAACACAGGGGTGTCCTGGATACGCAGTATTTT. Amino acids: CASSQEHRGVLDTQYF.

This clone has just one count. The gene calls are TRBV6-6 and TRBJ1-2, with D hard to call. The length of the CDR3 is 11 residues. Germline V gene lookup returns CDR1 MNHNY and CDR2 SVGAGI (reference sequence). V was shortened by 6 bases and J by 5 bases, with 7 bases between the two germline ends. The chain's CDR3 is CASSRGYGYTF. The CDR3 DNA follows: TGTGCCAGCAGCAGAGGATATGGCTACACCTTC.

This clone was seen more than once but under ten times. This sequence joins TRBV30 and TRBJ1-1; no firm D call. This CDR3 comprises 12 residues. Looked up from germline, CDR1 is GTSNPN and CDR2 is SVGIG (reference sequence). Deletions cut 4 bases from V and 1 base from J, with 7 bases between. The DNA of the CDR3 is TGTGCCTGGACTAGTACGAACACTGAAGCTTTCTTT. Amino acids: CAWTSTNTEAFF.

Regarding this clone: The junction departs from germline at one end; a sequencing error may be responsible. The V call is TRBV6-6, the J call TRBJ2-3, with 11 bases lining up with TRBD2. CDR1 is MNHNY and CDR2 is SVGAGI in the germline V gene (reference sequence). This CDR3 has 12 amino acids. The CDR3 nucleotides read TGCGGTACTAGCGGGAGTAGAAATACGCAGTATTTT. Its translation is CGTSGSRNTQYF.

Regarding this clone: Germline and junction disagree at one end, which may indicate a read error. This chain connects TRBV7-9 to TRBJ1-2; D is perhaps TRBD1 (6 bases). The germline CDR1 and CDR2 sequences are SEHNR and FQNEAQ (reference sequence). The length of the CDR3 is 16 residues. As DNA, the CDR3 is TGTGCCAGCAGCCCTTTTAATACAGGGTTAAACTATGGCTGCACCTTC. As protein: CASSPFNTGLNYGCTF.

V is TRBV28 and J is TRBJ1-6; a weak D match, TRBD1 (5 bases). V lost 5 bases and J 14 bases, leaving 16 bases between the germline ends. The V gene's germline CDR1 is MDHEN and CDR2 SYDVKM. The CDR3 covers 13 residues. CDR3 region: CASSRQGIFTLHF. DNA of the CDR3: TGTGCCAGCAGTCGTCAGGGTATATTCACCCTCCACTTT. The variable domain in full, completed from reference TRBV28 and TRBJ1-6, reads DVKVTQSSRYLVKRTGEKVFLECVQDMDHENMFWYRQDPGLGLRLIYFSYDVKMKEKGDIPEGYSVSREKKERFSLILESASTNQTSMYLCASSRQGIFTLHFGNGTRLTVT.

This rearrangement joins TRBV4-2 to TRBJ2-2; TRBD2 matches at 16 bases. Germline CDR1 is LGHNA and CDR2 is YNFKEQ. V trimming: 5 bases; J trimming: 3 bases; junction bases outside the gene matches: 6. The CDR3 has 18 amino acids. The CDR3 DNA reads as TGTGCCAGCAGCGTCCCGGGACTAGCGGGGGGGTACACCGGGGAGCTGTTTTTT. Translated: CASSVPGLAGGYTGELFF.

Only one count was recorded for this clone. CDR3 region: CASIVGPGDTQYF. CDR3 sequence (DNA): TGCGCCAGCATCGTAGGGCCTGGAGATACGCAGTATTTT. The J gene is TRBJ2-3, the V gene TRBV5-1; D call uncertain. The germline V and J ends were trimmed by 6 bases and 5 bases, with 13 bases remaining between them. The germline V gene encodes CDR1 SGHRS and CDR2 YFSETQ. The CDR3 length is 13 residues. Variable domain in full (rest from reference TRBV5-1 and TRBJ2-3): KAGVTQTPRYLIKTRGQQVTLSCSPISGHRSVSWYQQTPGQGLQFLFEYFSETQRNKGNFPGRFSGRQFSNSRSEMNVSTLELGDSALYLCASIVGPGDTQYFGPGTRLTVL.

CDR3 residues: CASSPVRSSLRNEQFF. For the CDR3, the DNA is TGTGCCAGCAGCCCCGTTAGGTCGTCTTTACGCAATGAGCAGTTCTTC. This chain uses TRBV11-2 with TRBJ2-1, with no clear D. This CDR3 has 16 amino acids. V lost 5 bases and J 6 bases, leaving 20 bases between the germline ends. Looked up from germline, CDR1 is SGHAT and CDR2 is FQNNGV.

The chain combines TRBV6-1 with TRBJ2-7; TRBD1 aligns across 9 bases. Trimming removed 8 bases from V and 3 bases from J; junction bases left unmatched: 2. The CDR3 is made up of 12 amino acids. The germline V gene encodes CDR1 MNHNS and CDR2 SASEGT. The CDR3 loop is CASGTGYYEQYF. The CDR3 region has the DNA TGTGCCAGCGGGACAGGGTACTACGAGCAGTACTTC.

The chain uses TRBV18 and TRBJ2-3, with no clear D. V gave up 3 bases and J gave up 6 bases, with 4 bases separating them. CDR1 and CDR2 (germline): KGHSH, LQKENI. This CDR3 region has 11 residues. In nucleotides, the CDR3 is TGTGCCAGCTCACCTGCGGATACGCAGTATTTT. Translation gives CASSPADTQYF. Using reference TRBV18 and TRBJ2-3 for the parts outside the CDR3, the full variable domain is NAGVMQNPRHLVRRRGQEARLRCSPMKGHSHVYWYRQLPEEGLKFMVYLQKENIIDESGMPKERFSAEFPKEGPSILRIQQVVRGDSAAYFCASSPADTQYFGPGTRLTVL.